The subject of this entry is one TCR beta chain. Its matching antigen is unknown. This sample is drawn from a study of cytomegalovirus exposure and HLA in healthy donors. Sequencing was performed with immunoSEQ multiplex PCR; in TCRdb, only in-frame clones are kept and a portion is missing. The table has about 200,000 clones, about 81% seen once. Study-level points and caveats: Overall, approximately 150 TCR beta chains were annotated as cytomegalovirus-associated. The classifier reportedly diagnosed cytomegalovirus status with high sensitivity and specificity. Later, an analysis found that TCR clusters from the first cohort tended to co-occur in the 120 or so validation repertoires.

From the approximately 110-subject validation cohort, which was separate from the roughly 630-subject first cohort, the donors were drawn. The CDR3 is 15 amino acids. V gave up 1 base and J gave up 4 bases, with 12 bases separating them. Germline lookup yields CDR1 SSHAT and CDR2 FNYEAQ (reference sequence). The chain carries TRBV7-7 and TRBJ2-3, with D possibly matching TRBD1 (6 bases). This TCR derives from a woman aged 25-40 years in good health and CMV-seronegative. Sequenced input: PBMCs. CDR3 coding DNA: TGTGCCAGCAGCTTAGGAGGGGGTGGGGCAGATACGCAGTATTTT. Protein product: CASSLGGGGADTQYF.